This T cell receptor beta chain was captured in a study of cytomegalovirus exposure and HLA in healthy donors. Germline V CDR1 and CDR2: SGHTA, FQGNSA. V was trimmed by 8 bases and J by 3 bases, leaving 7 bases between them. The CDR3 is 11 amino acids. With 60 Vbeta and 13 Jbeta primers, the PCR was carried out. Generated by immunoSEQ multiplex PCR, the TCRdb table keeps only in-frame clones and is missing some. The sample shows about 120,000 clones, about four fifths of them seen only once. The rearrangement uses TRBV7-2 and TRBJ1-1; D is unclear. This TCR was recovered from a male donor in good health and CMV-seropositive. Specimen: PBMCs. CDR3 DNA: TGTGCCAGCTTCCCTTACACTGAAGCTTTCTTT. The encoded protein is CASFPYTEAFF. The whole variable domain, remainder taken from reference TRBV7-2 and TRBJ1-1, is GAGVSQSPSNKVTEKGKDVELRCDPISGHTALYWYRQSLGQGLEFLIYFQGNSAPDKSGLPSDRFSAERTGGSVSTLTIQRTQQEDSAVYLCASFPYTEAFFGQGTRLTVV.